A single sample is the source of the 7 T cell receptor beta chains below, sequenced in a study of HIV-infected patients and healthy controls (TCRdb year 2014). The receptor library was made with 5' RACE. The instrument given in TCRdb is Illumina MiSeq. Reverse transcription of 400 to 650 ng RNA was performed with SuperScript III using primers directed against the alpha and beta constant regions. Alpha and beta chain libraries were generated separately via chain-specific third strand synthesis with multiplexing indices. TCRdb ran its own pipeline on the public reads, namely fastp trimming at Q25 and MiXCR clone calling, and kept in-frame beta chains. Rows are unified per CDR3 protein, each entry keeping the most common DNA and genes. In all, the sample holds 7,500 to 9,500 distinct CDR3 sequences, and 6.5% to 9.5% of those were seen once. The ten biggest clones cover roughly 32% of the sample. Whole blood was used without cell fractionation, so the repertoire reflected all unsorted peripheral T cells.

The source material was blood, sampled before antiretroviral therapy. These receptors all stem from an adult with HIV infection. The donor label of this sample is uncertain.

The sample holds many counts of this clonotype. The chain couples TRBV28 to TRBJ2-3; 11 positions agree with TRBD2. J was trimmed by 2 bases and V by 5 bases; bases with no gene match: 6. Germline V gene sequence: CDR1 MDHEN, CDR2 SYDVKM. The CDR3 length is 16 residues. CDR3 loop: CASSPRLAGPTDTQYF. The CDR3, as DNA: TGTGCCAGCAGTCCCCGACTAGCGGGACCCACAGATACGCAGTATTTT.

This clonotype has at least ten counts. The V call is TRBV10-2, the J call TRBJ2-3; 8 positions agree with TRBD2. Germline trimming cut 2 bases from V and 2 bases from J; bases unmatched to any gene: 6. From germline, CDR1 is WSHSY and CDR2 SAAADI. The CDR3 spans 16 residues. This CDR3 is CASSEEGLGVTDTQYF. As DNA, the CDR3 is TGCGCCAGCAGTGAGGAGGGACTAGGCGTCACAGATACGCAGTATTTT.

This clonotype was counted at least ten times. This chain links TRBV18 with TRBJ1-2; TRBD1 is a possible D gene (5 bases). Between the trimmed V and J ends, which lost 2 bases and 7 bases, there was a span of 11 bases. The CDR3 totals 13 residues. The germline CDR1 and CDR2 sequences are KGHSH and LQKENI. The CDR3 protein is CASSPGRDGGYTF. The CDR3 coding sequence is TGTGCCAGCTCACCAGGCAGGGACGGTGGCTACACCTTC.

The V gene is TRBV5-5, the J gene TRBJ1-5; perhaps TRBD1 as D (5 bases). The germline V and J ends were trimmed by 5 bases and 1 base, with 16 bases remaining between them. This CDR3 has 16 residues. Per germline, CDR1 SGHKS and CDR2 YYEKEE (reference sequence). The DNA of the CDR3 is TGTGCCAGCAGTCCAACAGGTCTCTACAGCAATCAGCCCCAGCATTTT. Its protein product is CASSPTGLYSNQPQHF.

This clonotype appeared many times. The CDR3 is CASSPGEVAGYSYEQYF. CDR3 nucleotide sequence: TGTGCCAGCAGCCCAGGGGAGGTAGCGGGTTATTCCTACGAGCAGTACTTC. The genes are TRBV7-8 and TRBJ2-7; D possibly corresponds to TRBD2 (7 bases). The CDR3 sequence is 17 residues long. Germline V gene data show CDR1 as SGHVS and CDR2 as FQNEAQ. V dropped 5 bases and J dropped 1 base, with 21 bases sitting between them.

This clonotype has a count of ten or more. The chain combines TRBV10-2 with TRBJ2-2, with D possibly matching TRBD1 (5 bases). The V end was cut by 3 bases, the J end by 3 bases, with 5 bases between. From germline, CDR1 is WSHSY and CDR2 SAAADI. The CDR3 extends over 13 amino acids. CDR3 in DNA: TGCGCCAGCAGTGACAGGGACACCGGGGAGCTGTTTTTT. It is translated as CASSDRDTGELFF.

This clonotype was seen many times. The V call is TRBV30, the J call TRBJ2-3; D perhaps matches TRBD2 (6 bases). This CDR3 is 16 amino acids long. V lost 4 bases, J lost 0 bases, and 17 bases lay in between. Germline V CDR1 and CDR2: GTSNPN, SVGIG (reference sequence). Here the CDR3 DNA reads TGTGCCTGGACCTCACCTGGGGACTCTAGCACAGATACGCAGTATTTT. It translates to CAWTSPGDSSTDTQYF.